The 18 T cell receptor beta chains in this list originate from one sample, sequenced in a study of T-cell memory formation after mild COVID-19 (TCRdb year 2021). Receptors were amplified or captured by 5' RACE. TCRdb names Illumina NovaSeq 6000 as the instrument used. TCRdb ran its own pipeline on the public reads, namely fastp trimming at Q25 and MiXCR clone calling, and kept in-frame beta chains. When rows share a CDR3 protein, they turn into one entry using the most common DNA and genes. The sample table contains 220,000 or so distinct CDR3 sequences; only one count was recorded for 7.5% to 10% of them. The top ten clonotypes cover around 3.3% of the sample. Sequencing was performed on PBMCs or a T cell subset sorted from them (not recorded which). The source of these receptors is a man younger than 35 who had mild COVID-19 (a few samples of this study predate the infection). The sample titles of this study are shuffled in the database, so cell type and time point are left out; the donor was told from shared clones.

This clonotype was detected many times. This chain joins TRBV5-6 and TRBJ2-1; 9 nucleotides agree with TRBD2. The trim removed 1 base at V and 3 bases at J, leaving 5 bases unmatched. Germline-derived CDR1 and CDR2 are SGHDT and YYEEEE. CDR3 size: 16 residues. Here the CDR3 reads CASSLSSGGNYNEQFF. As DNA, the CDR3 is TGTGCCAGCAGCTTGTCCAGCGGGGGGAACTACAATGAGCAGTTCTTC.

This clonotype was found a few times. The CDR3 nucleotides are TGTGCCAGCAGCCAACCGGGACGGACGTTCTATGGCTACACCTTC. This gives the protein CASSQPGRTFYGYTF. The chain is built from TRBV3-2 and TRBJ1-2; the table's D call TRBD1 went unverified against the DNA. TRBV3-2 is a listed pseudogene. CDR3 size: 15 residues.

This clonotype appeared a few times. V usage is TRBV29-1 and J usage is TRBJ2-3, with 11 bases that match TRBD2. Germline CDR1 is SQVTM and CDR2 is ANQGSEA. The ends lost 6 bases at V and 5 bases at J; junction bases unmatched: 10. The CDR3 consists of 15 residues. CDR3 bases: TGCAGCGTGGGGACTAGCGGCTCCACCGTAGATACGCAGTATTTT. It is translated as CSVGTSGSTVDTQYF.

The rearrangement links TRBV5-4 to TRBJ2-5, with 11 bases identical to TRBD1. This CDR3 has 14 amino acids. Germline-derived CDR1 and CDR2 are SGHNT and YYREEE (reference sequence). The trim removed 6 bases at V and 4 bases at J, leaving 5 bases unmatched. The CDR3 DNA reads TGTGCCAGCACCCGGACAGGGGGCGCAGAGACCCAGTACTTC. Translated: CASTRTGGAETQYF.

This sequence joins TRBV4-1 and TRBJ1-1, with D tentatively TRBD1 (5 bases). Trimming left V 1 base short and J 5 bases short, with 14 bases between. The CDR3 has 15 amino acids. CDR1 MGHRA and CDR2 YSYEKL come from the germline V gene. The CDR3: CASSQGVQGRTEAFF. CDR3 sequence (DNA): TGCGCCAGCAGCCAAGGCGTTCAGGGTAGAACTGAAGCTTTCTTT.

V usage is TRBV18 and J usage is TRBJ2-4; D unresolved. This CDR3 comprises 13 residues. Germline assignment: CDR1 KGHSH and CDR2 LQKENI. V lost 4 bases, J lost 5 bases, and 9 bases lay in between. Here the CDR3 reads CASSQGEENIQYF. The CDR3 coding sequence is TGTGCCAGCTCACAGGGTGAGGAAAACATTCAGTACTTC.

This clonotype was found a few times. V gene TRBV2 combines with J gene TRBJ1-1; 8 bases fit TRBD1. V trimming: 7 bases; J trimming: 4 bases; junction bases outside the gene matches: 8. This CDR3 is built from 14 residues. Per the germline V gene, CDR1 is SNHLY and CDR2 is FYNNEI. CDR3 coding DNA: TGTGCCAGCACCCAGGGGCAGGGGGCCACTGAAGCTTTCTTT. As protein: CASTQGQGATEAFF.

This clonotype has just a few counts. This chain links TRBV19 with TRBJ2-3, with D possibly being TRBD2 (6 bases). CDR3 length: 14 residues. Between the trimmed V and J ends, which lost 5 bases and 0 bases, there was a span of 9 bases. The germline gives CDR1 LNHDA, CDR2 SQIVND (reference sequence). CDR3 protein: CASSPSASTDTQYF. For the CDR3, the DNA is TGTGCCAGTAGTCCTAGCGCGAGCACAGATACGCAGTATTTT.

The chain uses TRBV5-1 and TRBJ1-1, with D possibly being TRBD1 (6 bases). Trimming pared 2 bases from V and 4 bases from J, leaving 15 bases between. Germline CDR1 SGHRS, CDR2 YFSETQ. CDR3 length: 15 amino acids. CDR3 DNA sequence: TGCGCCAGCAGCTTCGGGGGTACAGGGCTCACTGAAGCTTTCTTT. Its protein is CASSFGGTGLTEAFF.

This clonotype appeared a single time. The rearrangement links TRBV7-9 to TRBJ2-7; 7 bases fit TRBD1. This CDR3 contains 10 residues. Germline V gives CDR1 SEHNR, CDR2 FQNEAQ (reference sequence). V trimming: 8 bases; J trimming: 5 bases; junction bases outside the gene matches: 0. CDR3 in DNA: TGTGCCAGCCAGGGGGACGAGCAGTACTTC. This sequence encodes CASQGDEQYF.

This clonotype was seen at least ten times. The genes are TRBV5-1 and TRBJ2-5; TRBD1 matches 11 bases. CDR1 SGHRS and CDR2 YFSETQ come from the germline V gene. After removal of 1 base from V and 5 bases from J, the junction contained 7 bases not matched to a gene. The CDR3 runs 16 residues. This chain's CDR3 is CASSLTRTGGMETQYF. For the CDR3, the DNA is TGCGCCAGCAGCTTGACTCGGACAGGGGGCATGGAGACCCAGTACTTC.

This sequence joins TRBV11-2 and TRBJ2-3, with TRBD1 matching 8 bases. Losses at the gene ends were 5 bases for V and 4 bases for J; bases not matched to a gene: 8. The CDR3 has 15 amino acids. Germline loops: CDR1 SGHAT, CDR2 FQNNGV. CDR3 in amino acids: CASSKTGDGADTQYF. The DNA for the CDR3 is TGTGCCAGCAGCAAGACAGGGGATGGGGCAGATACGCAGTATTTT.

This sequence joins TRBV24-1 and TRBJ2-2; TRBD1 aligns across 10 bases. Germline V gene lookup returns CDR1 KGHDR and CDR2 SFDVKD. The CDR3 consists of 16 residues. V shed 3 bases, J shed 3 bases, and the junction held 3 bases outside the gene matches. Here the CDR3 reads CATSDPGTGDTGELFF. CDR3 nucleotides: TGTGCCACCAGTGATCCCGGGACAGGGGACACCGGGGAGCTGTTTTTT.

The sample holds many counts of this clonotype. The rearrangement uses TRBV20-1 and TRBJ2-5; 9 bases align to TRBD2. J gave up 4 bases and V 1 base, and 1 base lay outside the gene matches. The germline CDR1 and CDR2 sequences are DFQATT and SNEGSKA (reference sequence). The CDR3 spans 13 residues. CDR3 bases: TGCAGTGCTAGAGTTAGCGGGAGAGAGACCCAGTACTTC. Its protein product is CSARVSGRETQYF.

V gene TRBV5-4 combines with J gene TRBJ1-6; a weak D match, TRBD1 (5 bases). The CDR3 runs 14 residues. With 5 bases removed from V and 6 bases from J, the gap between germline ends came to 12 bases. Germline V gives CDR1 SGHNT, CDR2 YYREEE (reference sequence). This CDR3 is CASRNRTINSPLHF. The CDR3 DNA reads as TGTGCCAGCAGAAACAGGACCATTAATTCACCCCTCCACTTT.

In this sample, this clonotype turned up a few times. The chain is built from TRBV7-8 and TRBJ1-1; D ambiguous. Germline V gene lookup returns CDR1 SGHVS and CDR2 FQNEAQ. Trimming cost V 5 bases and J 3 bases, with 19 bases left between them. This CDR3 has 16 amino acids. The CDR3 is CASSPRSAYSDTEAFF. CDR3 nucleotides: TGTGCCAGCAGCCCTCGATCCGCCTACTCGGACACTGAAGCTTTCTTT.

CDR3 protein: CASSAQGARTEAFF. CDR3 bases: TGTGCCAGCAGTGCGCAGGGTGCCCGAACTGAAGCTTTCTTT. The chain combines TRBV2 with TRBJ1-1, with D possibly matching TRBD1 (5 bases). The CDR3 is made up of 14 amino acids. The V gene lost 4 bases and the J gene lost 5 bases, with 14 bases spanning the gap. Germline CDR1 SNHLY, CDR2 FYNNEI.

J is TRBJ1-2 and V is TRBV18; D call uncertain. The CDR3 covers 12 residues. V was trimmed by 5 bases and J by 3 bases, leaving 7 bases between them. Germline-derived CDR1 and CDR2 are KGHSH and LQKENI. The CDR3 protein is CASSARYYGYTF. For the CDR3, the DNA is TGTGCCAGCTCAGCGAGATACTATGGCTACACCTTC. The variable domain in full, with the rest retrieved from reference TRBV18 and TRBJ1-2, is NAGVMQNPRHLVRRRGQEARLRCSPMKGHSHVYWYRQLPEEGLKFMVYLQKENIIDESGMPKERFSAEFPKEGPSILRIQQVVRGDSAAYFCASSARYYGYTFGSGTRLTVV.